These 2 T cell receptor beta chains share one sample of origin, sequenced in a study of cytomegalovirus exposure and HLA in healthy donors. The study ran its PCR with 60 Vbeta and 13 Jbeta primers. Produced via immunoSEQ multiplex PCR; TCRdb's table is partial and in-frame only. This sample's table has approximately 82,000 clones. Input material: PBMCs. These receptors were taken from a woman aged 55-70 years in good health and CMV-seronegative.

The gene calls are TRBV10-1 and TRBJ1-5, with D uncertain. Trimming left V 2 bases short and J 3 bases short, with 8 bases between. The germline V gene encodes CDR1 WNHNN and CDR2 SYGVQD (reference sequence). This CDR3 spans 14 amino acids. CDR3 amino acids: CASSERGFNQPQHF. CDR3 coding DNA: TGCGCCAGCAGTGAGCGGGGTTTCAATCAGCCCCAGCATTTT.

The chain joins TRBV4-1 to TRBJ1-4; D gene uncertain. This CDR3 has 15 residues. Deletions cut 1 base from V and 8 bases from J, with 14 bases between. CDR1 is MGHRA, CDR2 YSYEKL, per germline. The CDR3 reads CASSQASLSEEKLFF. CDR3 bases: TGCGCCAGCAGCCAAGCGTCCCTCTCCGAGGAAAAACTGTTTTTT.